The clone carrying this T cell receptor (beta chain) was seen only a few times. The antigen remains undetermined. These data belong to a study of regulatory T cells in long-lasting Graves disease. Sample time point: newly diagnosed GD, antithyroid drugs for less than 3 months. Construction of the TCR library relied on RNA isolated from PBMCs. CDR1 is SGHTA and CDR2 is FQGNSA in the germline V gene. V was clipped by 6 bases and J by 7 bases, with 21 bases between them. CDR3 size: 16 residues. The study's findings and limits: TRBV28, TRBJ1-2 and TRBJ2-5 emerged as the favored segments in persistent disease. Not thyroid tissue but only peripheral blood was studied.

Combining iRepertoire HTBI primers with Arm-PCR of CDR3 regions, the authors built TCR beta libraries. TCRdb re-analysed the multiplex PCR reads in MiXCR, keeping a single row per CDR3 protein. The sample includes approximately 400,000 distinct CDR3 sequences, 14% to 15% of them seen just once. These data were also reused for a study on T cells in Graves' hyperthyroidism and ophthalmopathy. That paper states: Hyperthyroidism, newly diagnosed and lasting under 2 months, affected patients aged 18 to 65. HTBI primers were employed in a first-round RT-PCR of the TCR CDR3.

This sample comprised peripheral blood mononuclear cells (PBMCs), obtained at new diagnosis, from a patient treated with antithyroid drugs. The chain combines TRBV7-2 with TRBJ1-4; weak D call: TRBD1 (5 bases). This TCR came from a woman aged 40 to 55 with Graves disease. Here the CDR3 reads CASRAGGEGLVEKLFF. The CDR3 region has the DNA TGTGCCAGCAGAGCGGGGGGGGAAGGGCTTGTTGAAAAACTGTTTTTT.